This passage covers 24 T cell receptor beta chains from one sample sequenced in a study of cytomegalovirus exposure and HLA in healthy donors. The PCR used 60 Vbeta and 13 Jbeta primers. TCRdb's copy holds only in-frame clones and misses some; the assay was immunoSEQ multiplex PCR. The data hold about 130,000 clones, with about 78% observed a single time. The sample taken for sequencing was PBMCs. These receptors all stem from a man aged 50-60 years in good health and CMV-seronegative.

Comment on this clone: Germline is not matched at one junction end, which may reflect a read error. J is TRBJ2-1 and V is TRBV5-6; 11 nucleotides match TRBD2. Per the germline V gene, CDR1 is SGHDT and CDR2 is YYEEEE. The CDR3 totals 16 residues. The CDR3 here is CASSFFSGRAYSEQFF. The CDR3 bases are TGTGCCAGCAGCTTCTTTAGCGGGAGGGCCTACAGTGAGCAGTTCTTC.

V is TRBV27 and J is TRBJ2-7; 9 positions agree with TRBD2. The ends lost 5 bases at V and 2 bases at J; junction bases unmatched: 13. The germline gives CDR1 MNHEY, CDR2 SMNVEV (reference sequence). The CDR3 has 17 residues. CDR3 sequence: CASSPRLTSGSTYEQYF. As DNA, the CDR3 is TGTGCCAGCAGTCCACGCTTGACTAGCGGATCTACCTACGAGCAGTACTTC.

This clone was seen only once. The CDR3 sequence: CASSSGRGQNTGELFF. CDR3 sequence (DNA): TGCGCCAGCAGCTCGGGGAGGGGCCAGAACACCGGGGAGCTGTTTTTT. The rearrangement links TRBV5-1 to TRBJ2-2; TRBD2 matches at 7 bases. Germline V gene data show CDR1 as SGHRS and CDR2 as YFSETQ. The CDR3 extends over 16 amino acids. V was pared by 3 bases and J by 1 base, with 6 bases of the junction left unmatched.

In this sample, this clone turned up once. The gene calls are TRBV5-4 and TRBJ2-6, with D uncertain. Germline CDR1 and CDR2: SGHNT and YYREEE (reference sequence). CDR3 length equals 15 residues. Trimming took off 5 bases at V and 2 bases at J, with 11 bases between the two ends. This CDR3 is CASRSAGAGANVLTF. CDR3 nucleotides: TGTGCCAGCAGATCTGCCGGAGCTGGGGCCAACGTCCTGACTTTC.

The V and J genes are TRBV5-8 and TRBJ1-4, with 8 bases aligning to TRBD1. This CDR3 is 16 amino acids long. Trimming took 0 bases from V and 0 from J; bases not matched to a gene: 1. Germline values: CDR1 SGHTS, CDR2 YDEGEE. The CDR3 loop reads CASSLGTGTTNEKLFF. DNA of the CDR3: TGTGCCAGCAGCTTGGGGACAGGGACAACTAATGAAAAACTGTTTTTT.

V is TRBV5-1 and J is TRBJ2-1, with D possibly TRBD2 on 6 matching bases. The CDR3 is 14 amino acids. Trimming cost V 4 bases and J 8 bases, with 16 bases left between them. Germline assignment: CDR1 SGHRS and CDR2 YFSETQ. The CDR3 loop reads CASSVTRLLDEQFF. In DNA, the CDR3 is TGCGCCAGCAGCGTGACTAGGCTTTTGGATGAGCAGTTCTTC.

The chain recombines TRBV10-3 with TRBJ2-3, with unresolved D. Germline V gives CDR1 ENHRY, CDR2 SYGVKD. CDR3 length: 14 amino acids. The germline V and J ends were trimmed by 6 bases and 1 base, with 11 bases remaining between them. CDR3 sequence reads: CAISSPEGTDTQYF. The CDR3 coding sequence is TGTGCCATCAGCAGCCCAGAGGGCACAGATACGCAGTATTTT.

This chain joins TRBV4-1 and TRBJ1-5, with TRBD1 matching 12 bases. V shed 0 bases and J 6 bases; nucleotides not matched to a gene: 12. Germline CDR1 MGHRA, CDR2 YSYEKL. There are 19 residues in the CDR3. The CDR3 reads CASSQDPGGQGATVQPQHF. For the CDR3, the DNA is TGCGCCAGCAGCCAAGATCCAGGGGGACAGGGGGCGACGGTTCAGCCCCAGCATTTT.

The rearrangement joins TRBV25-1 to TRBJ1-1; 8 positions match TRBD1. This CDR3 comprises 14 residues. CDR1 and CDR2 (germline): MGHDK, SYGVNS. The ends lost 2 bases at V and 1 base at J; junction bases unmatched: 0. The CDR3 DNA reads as TGTGCCAGCAGTGAACAGGGGGCGAACACTGAAGCTTTCTTT. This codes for CASSEQGANTEAFF.

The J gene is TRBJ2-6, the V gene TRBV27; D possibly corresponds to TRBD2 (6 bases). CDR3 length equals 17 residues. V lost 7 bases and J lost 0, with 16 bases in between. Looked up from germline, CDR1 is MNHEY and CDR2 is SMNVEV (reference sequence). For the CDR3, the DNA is TGTGCCAGCACCCCGAGGGCCGGGAGCTCTGGGGCCAACGTCCTGACTTTC. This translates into CASTPRAGSSGANVLTF.

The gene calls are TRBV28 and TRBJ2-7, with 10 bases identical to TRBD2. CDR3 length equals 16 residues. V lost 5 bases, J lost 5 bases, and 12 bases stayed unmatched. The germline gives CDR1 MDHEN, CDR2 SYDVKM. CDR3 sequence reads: CASSIPSSGSRNEQYF. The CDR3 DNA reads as TGTGCCAGCAGTATCCCGTCTAGCGGGAGTCGGAACGAGCAGTACTTC.

The CDR3 loop reads CASSSGQGWNTEAFF. CDR3 sequence (DNA): TGTGCCAGCAGCTCGGGACAGGGTTGGAACACTGAAGCTTTCTTT. The chain uses TRBV28 and TRBJ1-1, with 9 bases matching TRBD1. Germline lookup yields CDR1 MDHEN and CDR2 SYDVKM. This CDR3 is built from 15 residues. V lost 6 bases, J lost 1 base, and 6 bases stayed unmatched.

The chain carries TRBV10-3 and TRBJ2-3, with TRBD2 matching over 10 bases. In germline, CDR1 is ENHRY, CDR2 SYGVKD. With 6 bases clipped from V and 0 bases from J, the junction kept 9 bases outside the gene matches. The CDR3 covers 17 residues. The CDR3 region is CAISLAGEISSTDTQYF. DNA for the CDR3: TGTGCCATCAGCCTAGCGGGAGAGATCTCTAGCACAGATACGCAGTATTTT.

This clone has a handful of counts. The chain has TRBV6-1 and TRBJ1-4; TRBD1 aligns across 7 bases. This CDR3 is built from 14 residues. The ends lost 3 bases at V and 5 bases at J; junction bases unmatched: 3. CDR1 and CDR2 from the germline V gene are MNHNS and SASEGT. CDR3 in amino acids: CASSDQQGNEKLFF. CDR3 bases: TGTGCCAGCAGTGATCAACAGGGGAATGAAAAACTGTTTTTT.

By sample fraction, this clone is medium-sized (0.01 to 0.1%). CDR3 DNA sequence: TGCGCCAGCAACAAACAGGGTTTCACTGGAGAGCAGTACTTC. It encodes CASNKQGFTGEQYF. The rearrangement uses TRBV10-2 and TRBJ2-7; D perhaps matches TRBD1 (6 bases). This CDR3 is 14 amino acids long. V was shortened by 7 bases and J by 7 bases, with 20 bases between the two germline ends. Germline-derived CDR1 and CDR2 are WSHSY and SAAADI.

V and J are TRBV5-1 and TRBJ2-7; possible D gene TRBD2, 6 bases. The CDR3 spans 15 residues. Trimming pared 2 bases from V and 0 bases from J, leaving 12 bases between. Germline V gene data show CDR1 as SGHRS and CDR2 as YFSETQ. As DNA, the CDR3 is TGCGCCAGCAGCTTATCGGCGGGGAGCTCCTACGAGCAGTACTTC. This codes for CASSLSAGSSYEQYF.

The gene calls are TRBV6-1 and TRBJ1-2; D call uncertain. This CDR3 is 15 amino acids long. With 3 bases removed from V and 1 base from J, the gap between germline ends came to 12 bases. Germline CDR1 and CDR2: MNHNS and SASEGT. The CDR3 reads CASSDPHKINYGYTF. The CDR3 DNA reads TGTGCCAGCAGTGATCCGCACAAAATTAACTATGGCTACACCTTC.

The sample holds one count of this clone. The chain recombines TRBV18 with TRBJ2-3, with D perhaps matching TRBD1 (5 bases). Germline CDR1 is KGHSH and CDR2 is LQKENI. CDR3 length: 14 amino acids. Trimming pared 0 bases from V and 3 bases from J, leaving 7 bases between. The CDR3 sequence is CASSPPQGTDTQYF. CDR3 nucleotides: TGTGCCAGCTCACCACCTCAGGGAACAGATACGCAGTATTTT.

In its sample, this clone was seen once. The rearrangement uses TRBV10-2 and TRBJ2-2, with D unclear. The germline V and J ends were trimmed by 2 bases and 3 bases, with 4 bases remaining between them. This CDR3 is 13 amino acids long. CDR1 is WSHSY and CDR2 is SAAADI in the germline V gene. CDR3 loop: CASSEEYTGELFF. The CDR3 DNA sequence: TGCGCCAGCAGTGAGGAGTACACCGGGGAGCTGTTTTTT.

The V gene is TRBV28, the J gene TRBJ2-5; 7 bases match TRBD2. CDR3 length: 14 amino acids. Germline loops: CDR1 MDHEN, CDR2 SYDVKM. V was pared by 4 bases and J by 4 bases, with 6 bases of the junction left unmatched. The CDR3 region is CASSSPASGETQYF. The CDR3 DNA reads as TGTGCCAGCAGTTCCCCGGCTAGCGGAGAGACCCAGTACTTC. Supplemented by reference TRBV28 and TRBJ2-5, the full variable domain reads DVKVTQSSRYLVKRTGEKVFLECVQDMDHENMFWYRQDPGLGLRLIYFSYDVKMKEKGDIPEGYSVSREKKERFSLILESASTNQTSMYLCASSSPASGETQYFGPGTRLLVL.

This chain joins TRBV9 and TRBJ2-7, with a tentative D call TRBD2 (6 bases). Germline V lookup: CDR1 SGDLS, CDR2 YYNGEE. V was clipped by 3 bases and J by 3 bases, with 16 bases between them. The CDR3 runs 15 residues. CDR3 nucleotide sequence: TGTGCCAGCAGCGCGGGACTCAGCTCACACTACGAGCAGTACTTC. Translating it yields CASSAGLSSHYEQYF.

In nucleotides, the CDR3 is TGTGCCAGCATGGGGCCCGCGGGACAGGGGAAGGAGACCCAGTACTTC. Amino acids: CASMGPAGQGKETQYF. The J gene is TRBJ2-5, the V gene TRBV28; TRBD1 matches at 10 bases. This CDR3 region has 16 residues. Germline V lookup: CDR1 MDHEN, CDR2 SYDVKM. After removal of 7 bases from V and 5 bases from J, the junction contained 13 bases not matched to a gene.

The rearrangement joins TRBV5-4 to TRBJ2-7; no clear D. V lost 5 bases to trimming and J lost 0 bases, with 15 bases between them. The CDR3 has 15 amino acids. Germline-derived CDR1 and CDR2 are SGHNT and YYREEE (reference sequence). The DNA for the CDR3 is TGTGCCAGCAGTTTCGAAGTAGCCCCCTCCTACGAGCAGTACTTC. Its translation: CASSFEVAPSYEQYF. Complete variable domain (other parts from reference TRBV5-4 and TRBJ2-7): ETGVTQSPTHLIKTRGQQVTLRCSSQSGHNTVSWYQQALGQGPQFIFQYYREEENGRGNFPPRFSGLQFPNYSSELNVNALELDDSALYLCASSFEVAPSYEQYFGPGTRLTVT.

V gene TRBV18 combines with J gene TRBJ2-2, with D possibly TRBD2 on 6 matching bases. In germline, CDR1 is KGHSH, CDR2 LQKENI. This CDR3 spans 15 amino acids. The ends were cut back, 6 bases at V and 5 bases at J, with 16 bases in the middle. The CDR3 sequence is CASSPRLGRTGELFF. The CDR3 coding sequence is TGTGCCAGCTCCCCTCGACTAGGGAGAACCGGGGAGCTGTTTTTT.